This entry features one TCR beta chain sequence. This specimen belongs to a study of technical replicates of blood from a few donors. Some clones are missing from TCRdb's copy, which holds only in-frame ones; the method was immunoSEQ multiplex PCR. The table records 70,000 to 90,000 clones, around 90% of them present only once. With V trimmed by 3 bases and J by 4 bases, 0 bases remained unmatched. The germline gives CDR1 KGHSH, CDR2 LQKENI. The CDR3 runs 14 residues. The V and J genes are TRBV18 and TRBJ2-7; 13 bases are a match to TRBD2. Sequencing was done on a sample of T cells isolated from PBMCs. The sequence came from a human donor in good health. CDR3 region: CASSPTSGGYEQYF. The CDR3 nucleotides read TGTGCCAGCTCACCGACTAGCGGGGGGTACGAGCAGTACTTC.